This entry lists 31 T cell receptor beta chains sequenced from one sample in a study of OX40 agonist ivuxolimab in advanced cancers. Method: immunoSEQ multiplex PCR; TCRdb's copy keeps in-frame clones and lacks some. This table has more than 20,000 clones, 75% to 85% appearing once. The input for sequencing was CD4+ or CD8+ T cells sorted from blood, taken in a trial of the OX40 agonist ivuxolimab. These receptors all come from an adult with an advanced solid tumor such as melanoma, head and neck, liver or kidney cancer.

This clone was seen only once. The likely explanation is a read error, given a far larger clone one base away. This CDR3 is also generated by other DNA sequences in the sample. The rearrangement links TRBV9 to TRBJ1-5; D unresolved. The germline gives CDR1 SGDLS, CDR2 YYNGEE. Trimming left V 2 bases short and J 7 bases short, with 13 bases between. The CDR3 totals 14 residues. The CDR3 here is CASSVGGPGQPQHF. In DNA, the CDR3 is TGTGCCAGCAGCGTGGGAGGGCCCGGGCAGCCCCAGCATTTT.

This rearrangement joins TRBV5-1 to TRBJ1-1; 7 bases are shared with TRBD1. CDR3 length: 15 amino acids. The V and J ends lost 4 bases and 1 base, in that order; junction bases with no gene match: 7. Germline lookup yields CDR1 SGHRS and CDR2 YFSETQ. The CDR3 DNA reads as TGCGCCAGCAGCGACCTACAGGGGACGAACACTGAAGCTTTCTTT. It encodes CASSDLQGTNTEAFF.

The V gene is TRBV27, the J gene TRBJ2-1; maybe TRBD2 (5 bases). Germline lookup yields CDR1 MNHEY and CDR2 SMNVEV (reference sequence). This CDR3 is built from 14 residues. V lost 5 bases and J lost 2, with 10 bases in between. CDR3 residues: CASSPRRAYNEQFF. The CDR3 DNA sequence: TGTGCCAGCAGTCCCCGGCGGGCCTACAATGAGCAGTTCTTC.

CDR3 amino acids: CASSQSRGSYEQYF. In DNA, the CDR3 is TGCGCCAGCAGCCAATCAAGGGGTTCCTACGAGCAGTACTTC. This chain links TRBV4-1 with TRBJ2-7, with D perhaps TRBD1 (5 bases). The V end was cut by 2 bases, the J end by 1 base, with 9 bases between. The CDR3 spans 14 residues. CDR1 is MGHRA, CDR2 YSYEKL, per germline.

The rearrangement uses TRBV6-6 and TRBJ1-2; 9 nucleotides align to TRBD1. V lost 8 bases, J lost 4 bases, and 5 bases stayed unmatched. This CDR3 contains 13 residues. Germline assignment: CDR1 MNHNY and CDR2 SVGAGI (reference sequence). The CDR3 reads CASLGTGTYGYTF. The CDR3 DNA reads TGTGCCAGCCTCGGGACAGGGACCTATGGCTACACCTTC.

The chain employs TRBV5-4 and TRBJ1-5, with D possibly TRBD1 on 6 matching bases. Germline CDR1 is SGHNT and CDR2 is YYREEE (reference sequence). The CDR3 has 15 residues. V was pared by 1 base and J by 2 bases, with 10 bases between. CDR3: CASSLWAGGNQPQHF. In nucleotides, the CDR3 is TGTGCCAGCAGCTTGTGGGCAGGGGGCAATCAGCCCCAGCATTTT.

Within the sample, this clone is large. The rearrangement joins TRBV5-1 to TRBJ1-2; 8 bases are shared with TRBD1. The ends lost 6 bases at V and 5 bases at J; junction bases unmatched: 3. CDR3 length: 12 residues. CDR1 is SGHRS, CDR2 YFSETQ, per germline. CDR3 residues: CASKGQVYGYTF. CDR3 in DNA: TGCGCCAGCAAGGGACAGGTATATGGCTACACCTTC. Drawing the rest from reference TRBV5-1 and TRBJ1-2, the complete variable domain is KAGVTQTPRYLIKTRGQQVTLSCSPISGHRSVSWYQQTPGQGLQFLFEYFSETQRNKGNFPGRFSGRQFSNSRSEMNVSTLELGDSALYLCASKGQVYGYTFGSGTRLTVV.

This clone was counted only a few times. The rearrangement joins TRBV5-6 to TRBJ1-1; possible D gene TRBD1, 5 bases. Germline V gives CDR1 SGHDT, CDR2 YYEEEE. The CDR3 is 16 amino acids. Trimming left V 3 bases short and J 4 bases short, with 19 bases between. DNA for the CDR3: TGTGCCAGCAGCTCCGGGCAAGGGTTTGGGGCCACTGAAGCTTTCTTT. Its translation is CASSSGQGFGATEAFF.

The chain carries TRBV12-5 and TRBJ2-7, with TRBD1 matching over 8 bases. The ends lost 7 bases at V and 5 bases at J; junction bases unmatched: 7. In germline, CDR1 is LGHNT, CDR2 FRNRAP. The CDR3 is 13 amino acids. The CDR3 sequence: CASARTGWNEQYF. The CDR3 DNA is TGTGCTAGTGCCCGGACAGGGTGGAACGAGCAGTACTTC.

A single count supports this clone. The chain uses TRBV7-3 and TRBJ1-3; weak D call: TRBD1 (6 bases). CDR1 is SGHTA and CDR2 is FQGTGA in the germline V gene. The CDR3 totals 16 residues. The germline V and J ends were trimmed by 3 bases and 0 bases, with 12 bases remaining between them. CDR3 nucleotide sequence: TGTGCCAGCAGCTTCGCGACGGGACACTCTGGAAACACCATATATTTT. Translated, it gives CASSFATGHSGNTIYF.

In its sample, this clone was seen a few times. The chain is built from TRBV5-6 and TRBJ1-4; D uncertain. This CDR3 is 11 amino acids long. The germline gives CDR1 SGHDT, CDR2 YYEEEE. Trimming took off 4 bases at V and 6 bases at J, with 4 bases between the two ends. Written as DNA, the CDR3 is TGTGCCAGCAGCGTCGATGAAAAACTGTTTTTT. Protein product: CASSVDEKLFF.

This clone has only one observation. CDR3 in DNA: TGTGCCAGCAGTTTATTTTCTAACACTGAAGCTTTCTTT. Encoded protein: CASSLFSNTEAFF. J is TRBJ1-1 and V is TRBV27, with no clear D. Looked up from germline, CDR1 is MNHEY and CDR2 is SMNVEV (reference sequence). The CDR3 contains 13 residues. The V end lost 1 base, the J end lost 2 bases, and 5 bases lay between the germline ends.

V gene TRBV7-2 combines with J gene TRBJ2-7, with unresolved D. Trimming shortened V by 5 bases and J by 4 bases, and 18 bases separated the two germline ends. The CDR3 totals 15 residues. CDR1 SGHTA and CDR2 FQGNSA come from the germline V gene. CDR3: CASSHYTSALYEQYF. The DNA of the CDR3 is TGTGCCAGCAGCCACTACACATCCGCCCTTTACGAGCAGTACTTC.

J is TRBJ2-2 and V is TRBV5-1; 7 bases agree with TRBD1. Germline-derived CDR1 and CDR2 are SGHRS and YFSETQ. With 7 bases clipped from V and 5 bases from J, the junction kept 8 bases outside the gene matches. There are 14 residues in the CDR3. The DNA for the CDR3 is TGCGCCAGCTCCCGGGACAGATCTACCGGGGAGCTGTTTTTT. Amino acid sequence: CASSRDRSTGELFF. The whole variable domain, remainder taken from reference TRBV5-1 and TRBJ2-2, is KAGVTQTPRYLIKTRGQQVTLSCSPISGHRSVSWYQQTPGQGLQFLFEYFSETQRNKGNFPGRFSGRQFSNSRSEMNVSTLELGDSALYLCASSRDRSTGELFFGEGSRLTVL.

The rearrangement links TRBV19 to TRBJ2-2; TRBD2 aligns across 7 bases. The CDR3 is 14 residues long. CDR1 and CDR2 (germline): LNHDA, SQIVND (reference sequence). The ends lost 5 bases at V and 7 bases at J; junction bases unmatched: 7. This chain's CDR3 is CASSLTSASGELFF. CDR3 DNA: TGTGCCAGTAGTTTAACTAGCGCTAGCGGGGAGCTGTTTTTT.

The chain joins TRBV27 to TRBJ2-7; no firm D call. V lost 3 bases and J lost 0, with 12 bases in between. Germline CDR1 and CDR2: MNHEY and SMNVEV (reference sequence). CDR3 size: 15 residues. DNA of the CDR3: TGTGCCAGCAGTTTGGGTCGAAGAGGCTCCTACGAGCAGTACTTC. Translating it yields CASSLGRRGSYEQYF.

There are a few counts of this clone. This rearrangement joins TRBV10-1 to TRBJ1-3; the D is unclear. The V and J ends lost 8 bases and 4 bases respectively, with 9 bases between them. The CDR3 sequence is 12 residues long. Germline V CDR1 and CDR2: WNHNN, SYGVQD (reference sequence). The CDR3 nucleotides read TGCGCCAGCCTTGGTAGCGGAAACACCATATATTTT. Its translation: CASLGSGNTIYF.

This clone was seen only a few times. The CDR3 DNA reads as TGTGCCAGCAGTTACGTCAGTTTGAGGGCTGAAAAACTGTTTTTT. It is translated as CASSYVSLRAEKLFF. The chain is built from TRBV6-5 and TRBJ1-4, with D unresolved. The germline gives CDR1 MNHEY, CDR2 SVGAGI. Trimming took 2 bases from V and 7 from J, leaving 14 bases between them. This CDR3 is built from 15 residues.

This clone was seen a few times. CDR3 coding DNA: TGTGCCAGCAGCTTGGTTCCCGGGGAGCTGTTTTTT. Amino acids: CASSLVPGELFF. The chain employs TRBV7-9 and TRBJ2-2; the D is unclear. CDR1 is SEHNR, CDR2 FQNEAQ, per germline (reference sequence). The germline V and J ends were trimmed by 3 bases and 6 bases, with 5 bases remaining between them. The CDR3 has 12 residues.

This clone was observed a handful of times. The V gene is TRBV5-4, the J gene TRBJ1-2; maybe TRBD1 (5 bases). V dropped 4 bases and J dropped 0 bases, with 13 bases sitting between them. Germline V gives CDR1 SGHNT, CDR2 YYREEE (reference sequence). The CDR3 spans 15 residues. DNA of the CDR3: TGTGCCAGCAGCAGAACCGGGACTACTAACTATGGCTACACCTTC. Its protein product is CASSRTGTTNYGYTF.

By proportion, this clone is medium-sized (0.01 to 0.1%). The chain is built from TRBV2 and TRBJ1-5, with D uncertain. The germline V gene has CDR1 SNHLY and CDR2 FYNNEI. V lost 10 bases, J lost 6 bases, and 13 bases lay in between. The CDR3 totals 12 residues. CDR3 amino acids: CANRGWAQPQHF. The CDR3 nucleotides are TGTGCCAACCGCGGATGGGCTCAGCCCCAGCATTTT.

The genes are TRBV6-5 and TRBJ1-5; tentatively, D is TRBD1 (5 bases). The CDR3 sequence is 13 residues long. V lost 8 bases to trimming and J lost 3 bases, with 11 bases between them. Germline V gene lookup returns CDR1 MNHEY and CDR2 SVGAGI. CDR3 residues: CASHAGLNQPQHF. The CDR3 DNA sequence: TGTGCCAGCCATGCGGGACTCAATCAGCCCCAGCATTTT.

V usage is TRBV7-2 and J usage is TRBJ2-1; D possibly corresponds to TRBD2 (6 bases). This CDR3 is 14 amino acids long. Germline CDR1 SGHTA, CDR2 FQGNSA. Trimming took 1 base from V and 6 from J, leaving 10 bases between them. The CDR3 here is CASSLGLGVNEQFF. The CDR3 DNA follows: TGTGCCAGCAGCTTAGGACTAGGAGTCAATGAGCAGTTCTTC.

This chain links TRBV28 with TRBJ2-1; 7 bases are a match to TRBD2. The germline V gene has CDR1 MDHEN and CDR2 SYDVKM. CDR3 length: 15 amino acids. J was trimmed by 2 bases and V by 10 bases; bases with no gene match: 11. CDR3 bases: TGTGCCATCCAGACGGGGGGAGGGGCCTACAATGAGCAGTTCTTC. Translated: CAIQTGGGAYNEQFF.

The gene calls are TRBV30 and TRBJ1-1, with D unclear. Looked up from germline, CDR1 is GTSNPN and CDR2 is SVGIG (reference sequence). This CDR3 spans 13 amino acids. V gave up 2 bases and J gave up 1 base, with 8 bases separating them. The CDR3 DNA is TGTGCCTGGAGTTTCTTGGGGAACACTGAAGCTTTCTTT. Residues: CAWSFLGNTEAFF.

This clone was detected only a few times. The genes are TRBV27 and TRBJ1-1; D possibly corresponds to TRBD1 (6 bases). V was shortened by 4 bases and J by 2 bases, with 14 bases between the two germline ends. The germline gives CDR1 MNHEY, CDR2 SMNVEV (reference sequence). This CDR3 has 15 residues. In nucleotides, the CDR3 is TGTGCCAGCAGTTCTGAGGGGGGCCCTAACACTGAAGCTTTCTTT. Translated, it gives CASSSEGGPNTEAFF.

The V and J genes are TRBV6-6 and TRBJ1-2; TRBD1 matches at 7 bases. This CDR3 comprises 11 residues. With V trimmed by 10 bases and J by 6 bases, 5 bases remained unmatched. CDR1 and CDR2 (germline): MNHNY, SVGAGI (reference sequence). The CDR3 region has the DNA TGTGCCACCATTACAGGGGATGGCTACACCTTC. This sequence encodes CATITGDGYTF.

The CDR3 coding sequence is TGTGCCAGCAGCTTCCGGGGGGGCGGGAATAGCAATCAGCCCCAGCATTTT. Amino acid sequence: CASSFRGGGNSNQPQHF. This chain joins TRBV7-8 and TRBJ1-5, with D possibly matching TRBD1 (6 bases). The CDR3 is 17 amino acids. Germline CDR1 reads SGHVS; CDR2 reads FQNEAQ. V was cut by 3 bases and J by 0 bases, with 15 bases left in between. The variable domain in full, with the rest retrieved from reference TRBV7-8 and TRBJ1-5, is GAGVSQSPRYKVAKRGQDVALRCDPISGHVSLFWYQQALGQGPEFLTYFQNEAQLDKSGLPSDRFFAERPEGSVSTLKIQRTQQEDSAVYLCASSFRGGGNSNQPQHFGDGTRLSIL.

V usage is TRBV29-1 and J usage is TRBJ2-7; 9 nucleotides match TRBD1. This CDR3 has 14 amino acids. Germline CDR1 reads SQVTM; CDR2 reads ANQGSEA. V lost 6 bases to trimming and J lost 7 bases; unmatched junction nucleotides: 13. CDR3 bases: TGCAGCGTCGTGGGGGGGACAGGGCCGGGGGAGCAGTACTTC. Its translation is CSVVGGTGPGEQYF.

V usage is TRBV6-4 and J usage is TRBJ2-7; possibly TRBD2 for D (6 bases). This CDR3 spans 13 amino acids. The germline gives CDR1 MRHNA, CDR2 SNTAGT. Trimming cost V 0 bases and J 6 bases, with 9 bases left between them. CDR3 bases: TGTGCCAGCAGTGACTCCACGGGGGTCGAGCAGTACTTC. It encodes CASSDSTGVEQYF.

This chain links TRBV30 with TRBJ2-1; 8 bases align to TRBD2. Germline CDR1 is GTSNPN and CDR2 is SVGIG (reference sequence). CDR3 length equals 13 residues. With V trimmed by 5 bases and J by 7 bases, 7 bases remained unmatched. CDR3: CAWDPGLGNEQFF. DNA for the CDR3: TGTGCCTGGGACCCGGGACTAGGGAATGAGCAGTTCTTC.